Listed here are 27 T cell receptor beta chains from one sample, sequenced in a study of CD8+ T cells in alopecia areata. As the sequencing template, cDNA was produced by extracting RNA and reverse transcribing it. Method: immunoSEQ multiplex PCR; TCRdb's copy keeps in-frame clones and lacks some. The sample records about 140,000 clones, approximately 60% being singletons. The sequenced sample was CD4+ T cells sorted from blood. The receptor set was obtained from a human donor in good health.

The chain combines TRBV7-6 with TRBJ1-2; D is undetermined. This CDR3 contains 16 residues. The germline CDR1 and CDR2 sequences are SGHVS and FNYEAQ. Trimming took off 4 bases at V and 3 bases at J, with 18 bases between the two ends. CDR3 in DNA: TGTGCCAGCAGCTCTGGCAAGGACTCTTCTTACTATGGCTACACCTTC. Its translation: CASSSGKDSSYYGYTF. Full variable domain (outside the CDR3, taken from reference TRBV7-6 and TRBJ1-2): GAGVSQSPRYKVTKRGQDVALRCDPISGHVSLYWYRQALGQGPEFLTYFNYEAQQDKSGLPNDRFSAERPEGSISTLTIQRTEQRDSAMYRCASSSGKDSSYYGYTFGSGTRLTVV.

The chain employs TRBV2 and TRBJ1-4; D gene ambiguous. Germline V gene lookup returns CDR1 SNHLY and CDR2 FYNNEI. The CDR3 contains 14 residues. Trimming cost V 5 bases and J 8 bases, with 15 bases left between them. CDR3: CASSPGLTKEKLFF. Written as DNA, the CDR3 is TGTGCCAGCAGTCCCGGACTCACCAAGGAAAAACTGTTTTTT.

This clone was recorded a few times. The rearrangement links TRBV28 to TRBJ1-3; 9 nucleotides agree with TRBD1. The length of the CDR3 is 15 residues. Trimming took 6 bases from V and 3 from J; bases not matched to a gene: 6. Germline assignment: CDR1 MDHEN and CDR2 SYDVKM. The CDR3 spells CASRDRGTRGNTIYF. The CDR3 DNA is TGTGCCAGCAGGGACAGGGGAACGCGTGGAAACACCATATATTTT.

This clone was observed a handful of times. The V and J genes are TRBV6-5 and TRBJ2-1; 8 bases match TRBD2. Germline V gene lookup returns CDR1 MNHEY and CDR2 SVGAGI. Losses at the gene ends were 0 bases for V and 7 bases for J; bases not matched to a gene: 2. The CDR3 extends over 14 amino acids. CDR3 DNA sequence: TGTGCCAGCAGTTACTCCGGGACTAGGAATGAGCAGTTCTTC. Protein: CASSYSGTRNEQFF.

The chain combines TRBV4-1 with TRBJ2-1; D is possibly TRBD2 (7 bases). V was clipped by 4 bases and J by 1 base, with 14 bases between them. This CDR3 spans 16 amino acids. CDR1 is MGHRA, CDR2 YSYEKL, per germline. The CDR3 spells CASSRGRGRSYNEQFF. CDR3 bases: TGCGCCAGCAGCCGGGGGCGGGGGCGATCCTACAATGAGCAGTTCTTC.

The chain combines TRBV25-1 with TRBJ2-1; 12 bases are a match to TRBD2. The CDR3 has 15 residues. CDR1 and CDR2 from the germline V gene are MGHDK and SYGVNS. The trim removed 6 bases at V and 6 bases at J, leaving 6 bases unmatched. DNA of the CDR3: TGTGCCAGCAGAAATCTAGCGGGAGGGAGCAATGAGCAGTTCTTC. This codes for CASRNLAGGSNEQFF.

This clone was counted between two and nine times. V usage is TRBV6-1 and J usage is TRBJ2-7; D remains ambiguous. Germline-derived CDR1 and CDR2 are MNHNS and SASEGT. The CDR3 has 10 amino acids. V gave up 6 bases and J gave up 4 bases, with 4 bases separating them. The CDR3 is CASREYEQYF. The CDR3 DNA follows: TGTGCCAGCAGGGAGTACGAGCAGTACTTC.

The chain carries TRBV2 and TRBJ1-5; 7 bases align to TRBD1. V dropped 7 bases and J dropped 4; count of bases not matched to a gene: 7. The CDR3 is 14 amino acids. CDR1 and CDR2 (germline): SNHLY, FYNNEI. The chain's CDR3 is CASKGQPMNQPQHF. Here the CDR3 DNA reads TGTGCCAGCAAGGGACAGCCTATGAATCAGCCCCAGCATTTT.

In nucleotides, the CDR3 is TGCAGCGTGGCCCTAATAAAGGGGGCAGAAGCTTTCTTT. It encodes CSVALIKGAEAFF. The chain recombines TRBV29-1 with TRBJ1-1; 7 bases are shared with TRBD1. This CDR3 is built from 13 residues. In germline, CDR1 is SQVTM, CDR2 ANQGSEA. V was clipped by 6 bases and J by 8 bases; unmatched bases: 12.

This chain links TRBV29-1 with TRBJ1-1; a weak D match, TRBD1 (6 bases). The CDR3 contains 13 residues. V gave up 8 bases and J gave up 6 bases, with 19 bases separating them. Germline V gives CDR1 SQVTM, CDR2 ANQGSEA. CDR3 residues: CSWAAQGFAEAFF. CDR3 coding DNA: TGCAGCTGGGCGGCACAGGGTTTCGCTGAAGCTTTCTTT.

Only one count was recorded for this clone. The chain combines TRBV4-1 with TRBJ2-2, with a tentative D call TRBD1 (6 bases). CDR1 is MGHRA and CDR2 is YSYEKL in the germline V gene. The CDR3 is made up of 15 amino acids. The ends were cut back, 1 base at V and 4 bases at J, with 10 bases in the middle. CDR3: CASSQGGQITGELFF. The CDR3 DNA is TGCGCCAGCAGCCAAGGGGGGCAGATCACCGGGGAGCTGTTTTTT.

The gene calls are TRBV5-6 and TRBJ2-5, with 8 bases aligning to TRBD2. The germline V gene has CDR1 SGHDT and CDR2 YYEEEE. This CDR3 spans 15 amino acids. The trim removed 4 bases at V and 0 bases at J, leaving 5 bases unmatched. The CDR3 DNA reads TGTGCCAGCAGCCCCCAACTAGCGGACCAAGAGACCCAGTACTTC. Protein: CASSPQLADQETQYF.

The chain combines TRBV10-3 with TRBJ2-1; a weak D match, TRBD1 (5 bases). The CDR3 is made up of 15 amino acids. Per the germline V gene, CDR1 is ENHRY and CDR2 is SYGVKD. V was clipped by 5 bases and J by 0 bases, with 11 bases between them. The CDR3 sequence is CAISPDTSSYNEQFF. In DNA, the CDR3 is TGTGCCATCAGTCCGGACACGAGCTCCTACAATGAGCAGTTCTTC.

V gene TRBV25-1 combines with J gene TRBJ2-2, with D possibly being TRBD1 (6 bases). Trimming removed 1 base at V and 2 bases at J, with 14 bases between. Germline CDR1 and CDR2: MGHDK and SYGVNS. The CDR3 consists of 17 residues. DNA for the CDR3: TGTGCCAGCAGTGAATGGTCAGGACAGCCTAACACCGGGGAGCTGTTTTTT. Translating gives CASSEWSGQPNTGELFF.

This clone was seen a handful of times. CDR3 coding DNA: TGTGCCAGGGCGGGAGCAGGGAACATTCAGTACTTC. It is translated as CARAGAGNIQYF. The V call is TRBV2, the J call TRBJ2-4, with 7 bases matching TRBD2. This CDR3 is built from 12 residues. V lost 9 bases to trimming and J lost 7 bases; unmatched junction nucleotides: 6. Germline V gene sequence: CDR1 SNHLY, CDR2 FYNNEI.

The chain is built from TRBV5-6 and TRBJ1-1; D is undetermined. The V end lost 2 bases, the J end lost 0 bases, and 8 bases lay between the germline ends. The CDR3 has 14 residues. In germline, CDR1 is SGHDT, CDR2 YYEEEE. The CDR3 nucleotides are TGTGCCAGCAGCTTTGCCGACATGAACACTGAAGCTTTCTTT. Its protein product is CASSFADMNTEAFF.

The CDR3 coding sequence is TGTGCCTGGACTACTCAAGAGACCCAGTACTTC. It translates to CAWTTQETQYF. The genes are TRBV30 and TRBJ2-5; D gene uncertain. In germline, CDR1 is GTSNPN, CDR2 SVGIG (reference sequence). The CDR3 spans 11 residues. V gave up 4 bases and J gave up 2 bases, with 5 bases separating them.

CDR3 nucleotides: TGTGCCAGCAGCCACACTCACAGCTACTACGAGCAGTACTTC. Its translation is CASSHTHSYYEQYF. V is TRBV7-9 and J is TRBJ2-7; D is unresolved. Per germline, CDR1 SEHNR and CDR2 FQNEAQ (reference sequence). V was clipped by 5 bases and J by 3 bases, with 14 bases between them. The CDR3 contains 14 residues.

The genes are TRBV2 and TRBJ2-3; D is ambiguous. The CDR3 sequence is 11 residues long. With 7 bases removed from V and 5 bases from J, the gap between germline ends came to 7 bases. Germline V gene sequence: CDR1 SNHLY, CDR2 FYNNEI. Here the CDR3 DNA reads TGTGCCAGCAAGGTGGGAGATACGCAGTATTTT. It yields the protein CASKVGDTQYF.

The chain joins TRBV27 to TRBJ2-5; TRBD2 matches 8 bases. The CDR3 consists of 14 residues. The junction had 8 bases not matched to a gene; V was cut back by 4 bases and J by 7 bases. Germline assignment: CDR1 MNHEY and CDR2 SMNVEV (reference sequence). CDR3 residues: CASSSSAGVGTQYF. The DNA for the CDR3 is TGTGCCAGCAGTTCCTCAGCGGGAGTAGGGACCCAGTACTTC.

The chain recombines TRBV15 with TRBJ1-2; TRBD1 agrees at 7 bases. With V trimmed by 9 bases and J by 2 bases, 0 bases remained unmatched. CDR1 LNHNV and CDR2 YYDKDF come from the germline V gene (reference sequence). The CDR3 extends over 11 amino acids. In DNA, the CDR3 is TGTGCCACGGGACAGAACTATGGCTACACCTTC. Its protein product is CATGQNYGYTF.

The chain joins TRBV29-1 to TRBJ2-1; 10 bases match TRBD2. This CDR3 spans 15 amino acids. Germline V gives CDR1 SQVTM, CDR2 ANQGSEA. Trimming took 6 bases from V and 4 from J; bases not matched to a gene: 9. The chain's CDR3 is CSVLLAGVGYNEQFF. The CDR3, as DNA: TGCAGCGTCCTTCTAGCGGGAGTAGGTTACAATGAGCAGTTCTTC.

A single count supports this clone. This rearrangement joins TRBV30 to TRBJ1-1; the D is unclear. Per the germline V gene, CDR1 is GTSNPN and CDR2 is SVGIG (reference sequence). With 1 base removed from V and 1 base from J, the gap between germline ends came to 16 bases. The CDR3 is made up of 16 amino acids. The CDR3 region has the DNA TGTGCCTGGAGTGCACCTACCCTAAGACGGAACACTGAAGCTTTCTTT. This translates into CAWSAPTLRRNTEAFF.

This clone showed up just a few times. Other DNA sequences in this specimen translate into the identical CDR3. CDR3 protein: CSVGSDTQYF. The DNA of the CDR3 is TGCAGCGTTGGATCAGATACGCAGTATTTT. The chain is built from TRBV29-1 and TRBJ2-3; no firm D call. Between the trimmed V and J ends, which lost 4 bases and 4 bases, there was a span of 3 bases. This CDR3 has 10 residues. Germline loops: CDR1 SQVTM, CDR2 ANQGSEA.

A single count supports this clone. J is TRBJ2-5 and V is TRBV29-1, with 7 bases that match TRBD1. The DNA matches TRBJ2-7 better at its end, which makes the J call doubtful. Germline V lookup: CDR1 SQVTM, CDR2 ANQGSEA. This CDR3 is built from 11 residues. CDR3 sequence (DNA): TGCAGCGTTGAGACAGGGTACGAGCAGTACTTC. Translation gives CSVETGYEQYF.

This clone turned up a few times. The CDR3 DNA reads as TGTGCCAGCAGCAGGACAGGGGATAGCAATCAGCCCCAGCATTTT. It encodes CASSRTGDSNQPQHF. V is TRBV5-5 and J is TRBJ1-5, with 9 positions matching TRBD1. CDR3 length equals 15 residues. Germline V gene data show CDR1 as SGHKS and CDR2 as YYEKEE (reference sequence). V trimming: 4 bases; J trimming: 0 bases; junction bases outside the gene matches: 2.

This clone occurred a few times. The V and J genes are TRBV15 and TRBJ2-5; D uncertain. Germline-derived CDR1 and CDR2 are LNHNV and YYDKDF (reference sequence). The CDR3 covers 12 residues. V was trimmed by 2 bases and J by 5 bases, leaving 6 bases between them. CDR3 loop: CATSRPRETQYF. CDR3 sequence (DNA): TGTGCCACCAGCAGACCCCGGGAGACCCAGTACTTC.